This T cell receptor (beta chain) was observed in a study of blood T cell repertoires in COVID-19. Assay: immunoSEQ multiplex PCR; the TCRdb copy retains only in-frame clones and omits some. The sample includes 150,000 to 200,000 clones, roughly 79% seen only once; the top ten take 15% to 20%. In this sample, this clone turned up a few times. The germline gene is not matched at one end of the junction; a read error may be the cause. This TCR was recovered from a man between 60 and 70 years old with active or convalescent COVID-19. The source material was peripheral blood.

The CDR3 loop is CASSPRPTDDHPQHF. In DNA form, the CDR3 reads TGTGCCAGCAGTCCCCGTCCGACAGACGATCATCCCCAGCATTTT. The chain joins TRBV6-5 to TRBJ1-5; perhaps TRBD1 as D (5 bases). This CDR3 has 15 amino acids. Germline lookup yields CDR1 MNHEY and CDR2 SVGAGI.